The 25 T cell receptor beta chains below were found in one sample sequenced in a study of blood T cells in healthy people across ages. Combining a sample-barcoded 5' primer with a J-beta primer mix, a second PCR ran for roughly 7 to 12 cycles. MiXCR, run by TCRdb on the 5' RACE reads, gives a single entry per CDR3 protein. The sample consists of 600,000 to 1,000,000 distinct CDR3 sequences, 58% of them appearing once. Material for sequencing was blood. These receptors were collected from a man aged 25 to 40 in good health.

There are a few counts of this clonotype. The chain carries TRBV15 and TRBJ2-1; D might be TRBD2 (6 bases). The V end lost 5 bases, the J end lost 6 bases, and 14 bases lay between the germline ends. CDR3 length: 14 amino acids. CDR1 LNHNV and CDR2 YYDKDF come from the germline V gene (reference sequence). CDR3 loop: CATSSAWGGNEQFF. CDR3 DNA: TGTGCCACCAGCTCCGCCTGGGGAGGCAATGAGCAGTTCTTC.

This clonotype was detected a few times. The rearrangement uses TRBV20-1 and TRBJ1-2; D might be TRBD1 (6 bases). CDR1 DFQATT and CDR2 SNEGSKA come from the germline V gene (reference sequence). The V end was cut by 6 bases, the J end by 8 bases, with 22 bases between. The CDR3 contains 14 residues. CDR3 sequence (DNA): TGCAGTGCAACCAGGACAGTTGGATATCGGGGCTACACCTTC. Its translation: CSATRTVGYRGYTF.

The V and J genes are TRBV5-1 and TRBJ2-5; 13 bases fit TRBD2. The CDR3 extends over 15 amino acids. CDR1 SGHRS and CDR2 YFSETQ come from the germline V gene. V dropped 9 bases and J dropped 4; count of bases not matched to a gene: 9. The CDR3 DNA reads TGCGCCACAACTAGCGGGAGGGCTACGAGAGAGACCCAGTACTTC. It specifies CATTSGRATRETQYF.

Here the CDR3 reads CASSSREGLYNEQFF. The CDR3 nucleotides read TGTGCCAGCAGCTCGCGGGAGGGCCTCTACAATGAGCAGTTCTTC. V and J are TRBV7-9 and TRBJ2-1, with 9 bases fitting TRBD2. This CDR3 contains 15 residues. V lost 4 bases to trimming and J lost 3 bases; unmatched junction nucleotides: 4. Germline V gene lookup returns CDR1 SEHNR and CDR2 FQNEAQ (reference sequence).

This clonotype was recorded a few times. The J gene is TRBJ2-6, the V gene TRBV29-1; no reliable D call. CDR3 size: 13 residues. V was pared by 4 bases and J by 2 bases, with 6 bases between. Germline values: CDR1 SQVTM, CDR2 ANQGSEA. The CDR3 loop reads CSVVGTGANVLTF. CDR3 coding DNA: TGCAGCGTTGTGGGGACTGGGGCCAACGTCCTGACTTTC.

The gene calls are TRBV20-1 and TRBJ2-7; 11 nucleotides align to TRBD2. Germline loops: CDR1 DFQATT, CDR2 SNEGSKA (reference sequence). The CDR3 length is 14 residues. V gave up 6 bases and J gave up 0 bases; unmatched junction bases: 4. CDR3 region: CSAPTSGSSYEQYF. The CDR3 coding sequence is TGCAGTGCGCCCACTAGCGGGAGCTCCTACGAGCAGTACTTC.

This chain connects TRBV5-6 to TRBJ1-5; TRBD1 matches at 8 bases. The CDR3 has 16 residues. Germline V gene data show CDR1 as SGHDT and CDR2 as YYEEEE. V was clipped by 4 bases and J by 7 bases; unmatched bases: 13. CDR3: CASSPSGQGGGQPQHF. CDR3 DNA sequence: TGTGCCAGCAGCCCTTCCGGACAGGGTGGTGGCCAGCCCCAGCATTTT.

The chain carries TRBV5-1 and TRBJ1-4; D is ambiguous. The CDR3 is made up of 14 amino acids. The V gene lost 0 bases and the J gene lost 8 bases, with 11 bases spanning the gap. Looked up from germline, CDR1 is SGHRS and CDR2 is YFSETQ. The CDR3, as DNA: TGCGCCAGCAGCTTGGGGCAGGCCGAAGAAAAACTGTTTTTT. It codes for CASSLGQAEEKLFF. The full variable domain, its missing parts supplied by reference TRBV5-1 and TRBJ1-4, is KAGVTQTPRYLIKTRGQQVTLSCSPISGHRSVSWYQQTPGQGLQFLFEYFSETQRNKGNFPGRFSGRQFSNSRSEMNVSTLELGDSALYLCASSLGQAEEKLFFGSGTQLSVL.

This rearrangement joins TRBV9 to TRBJ2-1, with 13 bases fitting TRBD2. Germline CDR1 and CDR2: SGDLS and YYNGEE. With V trimmed by 4 bases and J by 5 bases, 9 bases remained unmatched. The CDR3 covers 17 residues. Here the CDR3 reads CASSPRLAGGQHNEQFF. The CDR3 DNA is TGTGCCAGCAGCCCCCGACTAGCGGGAGGCCAACACAATGAGCAGTTCTTC.

The genes are TRBV6-2 or TRBV6-3 and TRBJ2-1; 8 nucleotides match TRBD2. J lost 4 bases, V lost 5 bases, and 16 bases had no gene match. This CDR3 comprises 18 residues. CDR1 is MNHEY, CDR2 SVGEGT, per germline. Written as DNA, the CDR3 is TGTGCCAGCAGTCCGCCGTTGAGTAGCGGGAACCATTACAATGAGCAGTTCTTC. As protein: CASSPPLSSGNHYNEQFF.

J is TRBJ1-2 and V is TRBV12-3 or TRBV12-4; no firm D call. Trimming stripped 6 bases from V and 7 bases from J, with 12 bases between. The CDR3 is 12 amino acids. The CDR3 DNA follows: TGTGCCAGCAGGGAGTCTGCGAGTGGCTACACCTTC. Protein: CASRESASGYTF.

The chain has TRBV6-1 and TRBJ1-5; D is uncertain. Per the germline V gene, CDR1 is MNHNS and CDR2 is SASEGT. The length of the CDR3 is 18 residues. V lost 7 bases and J 0 bases, leaving 22 bases between the germline ends. CDR3 region: CASNTDIGRDLSNQPQHF. DNA for the CDR3: TGTGCCAGCAATACTGATATTGGAAGGGATCTTAGCAATCAGCCCCAGCATTTT.

The table lists this clonotype with a count of one. DNA for the CDR3: TGTGCCAGCAGCCGAACAGGGGTCGGAGATACGCAGTATTTT. It encodes CASSRTGVGDTQYF. The chain employs TRBV12-3 or TRBV12-4 and TRBJ2-3; 7 nucleotides align to TRBD1. V gave up 6 bases and J gave up 5 bases; unmatched junction bases: 8. CDR3 length: 14 residues.

The chain links TRBV27 to TRBJ2-3; 8 nucleotides match TRBD1. The CDR3 is made up of 14 amino acids. Trimming at V came to 10 bases and at J to 0 bases, leaving 6 bases not matched to a gene. Germline V gene lookup returns CDR1 MNHEY and CDR2 SMNVEV (reference sequence). The CDR3 sequence: CATRWDRSTDTQYF. The CDR3 DNA reads TGTGCCACAAGATGGGACAGGAGCACAGATACGCAGTATTTT.

This chain links TRBV20-1 with TRBJ2-1; no firm D call. The DNA end favors TRBJ2-7, so the J call may be wrong. The CDR3 runs to 14 residues. Per the germline V gene, CDR1 is DFQATT and CDR2 is SNEGSKA (reference sequence). The CDR3 DNA reads TGCAGTGCTCCTTATATAAGCTCCTACAATGAGCAGTACTTC. Its translation is CSAPYISSYNEQYF.

The CDR3 DNA is TGCGCCAGCAGACCTGGACAGGGCACCTTCTACGAGCAGTACTTC. Translation gives CASRPGQGTFYEQYF. The rearrangement uses TRBV5-1 and TRBJ2-7, with TRBD1 matching over 8 bases. The V segment lost 5 bases and the J segment 3 bases; nucleotides outside the gene matches: 10. Germline V gene lookup returns CDR1 SGHRS and CDR2 YFSETQ. The CDR3 spans 15 residues.

The chain joins TRBV6-1 to TRBJ2-7, with D possibly TRBD1 on 5 matching bases. V was shortened by 0 bases and J by 2 bases, with 11 bases between the two germline ends. The CDR3 runs to 15 residues. Germline V lookup: CDR1 MNHNS, CDR2 SASEGT. The DNA of the CDR3 is TGTGCCAGCAGTGAAGCGCAGGGAAGCGCCTACGAGCAGTACTTC. This sequence encodes CASSEAQGSAYEQYF.

The rearrangement joins TRBV20-1 to TRBJ2-4; 10 nucleotides agree with TRBD2. The J call may not be correct, given that the DNA end is closer to TRBJ2-5. There are 15 residues in the CDR3. Per germline, CDR1 DFQATT and CDR2 SNEGSKA (reference sequence). In nucleotides, the CDR3 is TGCAGTGCTAGAAGAAGCGGGGGGGCCGCGGAGACCCAGTACTTC. It yields the protein CSARRSGGAAETQYF.

Only a few counts were recorded for this clonotype. In nucleotides, the CDR3 is TGTGCCAGCAGCACAGACGACTGGGTGCAGTTCTTC. Protein: CASSTDDWVQFF. The gene calls are TRBV12-3 or TRBV12-4 and TRBJ2-1; D gene ambiguous. The CDR3 is 12 amino acids. V lost 6 bases and J 12 bases, leaving 15 bases between the germline ends.

This clonotype was detected a few times. The chain is built from TRBV12-3 or TRBV12-4 and TRBJ2-7, with D unresolved. CDR3 length: 12 residues. V lost 6 bases to trimming and J lost 3 bases, with 9 bases between them. The CDR3 protein is CASRSDIYEQYF. The CDR3 nucleotides read TGTGCCAGCAGGTCGGATATCTACGAGCAGTACTTC.

This clonotype was recorded many times. Here the CDR3 reads CSASYLQSSYEQYF. DNA of the CDR3: TGCAGTGCTAGTTACCTCCAGAGCTCCTACGAGCAGTACTTC. The chain employs TRBV20-1 and TRBJ2-7; D gene unclear. The length of the CDR3 is 14 residues. CDR1 is DFQATT and CDR2 is SNEGSKA in the germline V gene (reference sequence). The V gene lost 3 bases and the J gene lost 0 bases, with 12 bases spanning the gap.

The J gene is TRBJ2-5, the V gene TRBV7-9; 9 bases are shared with TRBD2. V was pared by 4 bases and J by 5 bases, with 8 bases of the junction left unmatched. In germline, CDR1 is SEHNR, CDR2 FQNEAQ (reference sequence). CDR3 length: 15 residues. CDR3 sequence: CASSSGHGLAETQYF. In DNA form, the CDR3 reads TGTGCCAGCAGCTCAGGCCATGGACTAGCGGAGACCCAGTACTTC.

This chain links TRBV13 with TRBJ2-5, with 13 bases aligning to TRBD2. Germline CDR1 and CDR2: PRHDT and FYEKMQ (reference sequence). Trimming cost V 3 bases and J 3 bases; bases outside gene matches: 19. This CDR3 has 21 amino acids. In DNA, the CDR3 is TGTGCCAGCAGCTTTTTCGTCGGTGGTGGGACTAGCGGGATCCTAAAAGAGACCCAGTACTTC. This translates into CASSFFVGGGTSGILKETQYF.

This chain's CDR3 is CASSWAGASYEQYF. CDR3 DNA sequence: TGTGCCAGCAGCTGGGCGGGGGCCTCCTACGAGCAGTACTTC. This chain connects TRBV7-2 to TRBJ2-7; maybe TRBD2 (7 bases). In germline, CDR1 is SGHTA, CDR2 FQGNSA. Deletions cut 4 bases from V and 0 bases from J, with 10 bases between. The CDR3 is 14 amino acids. Filled out from reference TRBV7-2 and TRBJ2-7, the complete variable domain reads GAGVSQSPSNKVTEKGKDVELRCDPISGHTALYWYRQSLGQGLEFLIYFQGNSAPDKSGLPSDRFSAERTGGSVSTLTIQRTQQEDSAVYLCASSWAGASYEQYFGPGTRLTVT.

This clonotype was detected a few times. The chain has TRBV4-2 and TRBJ2-1; 12 bases match TRBD2. This CDR3 spans 16 amino acids. The V and J ends lost 0 bases and 4 bases, in that order; junction bases with no gene match: 1. Germline V gives CDR1 LGHNA, CDR2 YNFKEQ. For the CDR3, the DNA is TGTGCCAGCAGCCAAGATACTAGCGGGGGGTACAATGAGCAGTTCTTC. This sequence encodes CASSQDTSGGYNEQFF.